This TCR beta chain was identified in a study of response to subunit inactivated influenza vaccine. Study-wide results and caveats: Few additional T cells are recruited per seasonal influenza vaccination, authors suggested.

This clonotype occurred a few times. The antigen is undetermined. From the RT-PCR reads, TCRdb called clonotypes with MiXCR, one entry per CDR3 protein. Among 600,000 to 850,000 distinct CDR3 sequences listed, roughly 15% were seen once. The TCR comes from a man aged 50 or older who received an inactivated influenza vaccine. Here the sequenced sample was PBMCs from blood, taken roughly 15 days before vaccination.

DNA for the CDR3: TGTGCCACCCGACCCCGGGACAGACCCTACGAGCAGTACTTC. Protein product: CATRPRDRPYEQYF. The rearrangement joins TRBV24-1 to TRBJ2-7; the match to TRBD1 covers 7 bases. The CDR3 contains 14 residues. Germline loops: CDR1 KGHDR, CDR2 SFDVKD. The ends lost 9 bases at V and 2 bases at J; junction bases unmatched: 9.